Below are 26 T cell receptor beta chains sequenced from a single sample in a study of regulatory T cells in long-lasting Graves disease. Time point described: persistent/refractory GD, antithyroid drugs over 5 years with positive TRAb. Following extraction of RNA from PBMCs, that RNA was used to make the TCR library. Library construction for TCR beta used iRepertoire HTBI primers and Arm-PCR of CDR3 regions. TCRdb re-derived calls from the multiplex PCR reads in MiXCR, one entry per CDR3 protein. The table shows roughly 400,000 distinct CDR3 sequences, with under 25% occurring only once. This material consisted of peripheral blood mononuclear cells (PBMCs), taken when the disease was refractory, from a patient treated with antithyroid drugs. The receptors derive from a female donor with Graves disease.

The chain uses TRBV10-3 and TRBJ2-7; TRBD1 matches 8 bases. Germline V gene lookup returns CDR1 ENHRY and CDR2 SYGVKD. The CDR3 runs to 15 residues. With 4 bases clipped from V and 0 bases from J, the junction kept 5 bases outside the gene matches. The CDR3 coding sequence is TGTGCCATCAGTGGTCGACAGGGGAACTCCTACGAGCAGTACTTC. It specifies CAISGRQGNSYEQYF.

This clonotype occurred a few times. The rearrangement joins TRBV19 to TRBJ1-5, with D tentatively TRBD1 (6 bases). Germline V gene data show CDR1 as LNHDA and CDR2 as SQIVND (reference sequence). V gave up 5 bases and J gave up 2 bases, with 13 bases separating them. The CDR3 consists of 15 residues. The CDR3 DNA follows: TGTGCCAGTAGTCCCTCCAGGGGCGGCAATCAGCCCCAGCATTTT. Amino acids: CASSPSRGGNQPQHF.

This clonotype has at least ten counts. The chain joins TRBV28 to TRBJ1-4; D may be TRBD1 (5 bases). This CDR3 has 15 amino acids. The germline V and J ends were trimmed by 6 bases and 0 bases, with 11 bases remaining between them. Germline-derived CDR1 and CDR2 are MDHEN and SYDVKM. The CDR3 DNA reads as TGTGCCAGCAGGATGACAGTTGCAACTAATGAAAAACTGTTTTTT. Protein: CASRMTVATNEKLFF.

This clonotype was observed a handful of times. V gene TRBV11-2 combines with J gene TRBJ2-1, with D possibly matching TRBD2 (6 bases). Germline CDR1 SGHAT, CDR2 FQNNGV. The CDR3 has 12 amino acids. Trimming pared 1 base from V and 9 bases from J, leaving 7 bases between. The CDR3 DNA reads TGTGCCAGCAGCTTAGTGGAGGGTGAGCAGTTCTTC. Its translation is CASSLVEGEQFF.

J is TRBJ2-7 and V is TRBV4-1; maybe TRBD1 (6 bases). Germline V lookup: CDR1 MGHRA, CDR2 YSYEKL. Trimming shortened V by 1 base and J by 3 bases, and 16 bases separated the two germline ends. The CDR3 covers 16 residues. CDR3 loop: CASSQADRSDYYEQYF. DNA for the CDR3: TGCGCCAGCAGCCAAGCTGACAGGTCGGATTACTACGAGCAGTACTTC.

A few counts support this clonotype. The chain links TRBV7-2 to TRBJ2-1; TRBD1 matches 9 bases. This CDR3 is 14 amino acids long. The junction had 8 bases not matched to a gene; V was cut back by 5 bases and J by 9 bases. CDR1 and CDR2 from the germline V gene are SGHTA and FQGNSA. CDR3 sequence (DNA): TGTGCCAGCAGCGTTGACAGGGGGATTTCTGAGCAGTTCTTC. Its protein is CASSVDRGISEQFF.

This clonotype was counted ten times or more. V gene TRBV5-1 combines with J gene TRBJ1-1, with D perhaps matching TRBD1 (5 bases). Germline V gives CDR1 SGHRS, CDR2 YFSETQ. V was shortened by 0 bases and J by 6 bases, with 15 bases between the two germline ends. The CDR3 contains 15 residues. CDR3 region: CASSLGQNINPEAFF. CDR3 nucleotides: TGCGCCAGCAGCTTGGGACAGAACATCAACCCTGAAGCTTTCTTT. Complete variable domain (other parts from reference TRBV5-1 and TRBJ1-1): KAGVTQTPRYLIKTRGQQVTLSCSPISGHRSVSWYQQTPGQGLQFLFEYFSETQRNKGNFPGRFSGRQFSNSRSEMNVSTLELGDSALYLCASSLGQNINPEAFFGQGTRLTVV.

The rearrangement uses TRBV25-1 and TRBJ1-2; D perhaps matches TRBD1 (5 bases). Germline V lookup: CDR1 MGHDK, CDR2 SYGVNS. This CDR3 spans 15 amino acids. Trimming removed 1 base from V and 5 bases from J, with 14 bases in between. The CDR3 reads CASSEFVGAGYGYTF. In nucleotides, the CDR3 is TGTGCCAGCAGTGAATTCGTAGGGGCCGGGTATGGCTACACCTTC.

This rearrangement joins TRBV7-8 to TRBJ1-5; D unresolved. Germline values: CDR1 SGHVS, CDR2 FQNEAQ. CDR3 length equals 15 residues. Trimming left V 5 bases short and J 0 bases short, with 11 bases between. CDR3 sequence: CASSPGLLSNQPQHF. The CDR3 nucleotides read TGTGCCAGCAGCCCCGGACTCCTTAGCAATCAGCCCCAGCATTTT. Filled out from reference TRBV7-8 and TRBJ1-5, the complete variable domain reads GAGVSQSPRYKVAKRGQDVALRCDPISGHVSLFWYQQALGQGPEFLTYFQNEAQLDKSGLPSDRFFAERPEGSVSTLKIQRTQQEDSAVYLCASSPGLLSNQPQHFGDGTRLSIL.

In its sample, this clonotype was seen many times. The CDR3 spells CASSGRQGAYYGYTF. The CDR3 region has the DNA TGTGCCAGCAGTGGACGACAGGGGGCGTACTATGGCTACACCTTC. The rearrangement links TRBV28 to TRBJ1-2, with TRBD1 matching over 10 bases. J gave up 3 bases and V 5 bases, and 6 bases lay outside the gene matches. This CDR3 comprises 15 residues. Germline CDR1 is MDHEN and CDR2 is SYDVKM.

CDR3 sequence: CASSLEGRPNSGANVLTF. The CDR3 bases are TGTGCCAGCAGCTTGGAAGGCAGGCCGAACTCTGGGGCCAACGTCCTGACTTTC. The rearrangement links TRBV5-8 to TRBJ2-6, with D unclear. The CDR3 covers 18 residues. V was clipped by 0 bases and J by 0 bases, with 13 bases between them. Looked up from germline, CDR1 is SGHTS and CDR2 is YDEGEE. Full variable domain (outside the CDR3, taken from reference TRBV5-8 and TRBJ2-6): EAGVTQSPTHLIKTRGQQATLRCSPISGHTSVYWYQQALGLGLQFLLWYDEGEERNRGNFPPRFSGRQFPNYSSELNVNALELEDSALYLCASSLEGRPNSGANVLTFGAGSRLTVL.

This clonotype was counted at least ten times. This chain's CDR3 is CASSLLGGFGYTF. CDR3 nucleotides: TGTGCCAGCAGTTTACTGGGGGGTTTTGGCTACACCTTC. The chain carries TRBV28 and TRBJ1-2; a weak D match, TRBD1 (5 bases). Germline CDR1 reads MDHEN; CDR2 reads SYDVKM. The CDR3 sequence is 13 residues long. V lost 2 bases and J 7 bases, leaving 11 bases between the germline ends.

This clonotype was counted at least ten times. The chain carries TRBV18 and TRBJ2-5; no firm D call. Germline values: CDR1 KGHSH, CDR2 LQKENI. This CDR3 is built from 15 residues. With 3 bases removed from V and 2 bases from J, the gap between germline ends came to 13 bases. The CDR3 DNA reads as TGTGCCAGCTCACCGCAAGCGAACAGTCAAGAGACCCAGTACTTC. Its translation is CASSPQANSQETQYF.

This clonotype has more than one count but fewer than ten. This chain links TRBV7-2 with TRBJ2-5; D may be TRBD1 (6 bases). Trimming took off 5 bases at V and 5 bases at J, with 18 bases between the two ends. Germline CDR1 is SGHTA and CDR2 is FQGNSA. The CDR3 extends over 15 amino acids. The CDR3 DNA follows: TGTGCCAGCAGCGGGACATTGGGGGTCGGGGAGACCCAGTACTTC. Translation: CASSGTLGVGETQYF.

This clonotype was counted only a few times. J is TRBJ1-4 and V is TRBV11-2; no reliable D call. CDR1 is SGHAT, CDR2 FQNNGV, per germline. The CDR3 spans 16 residues. With 4 bases removed from V and 5 bases from J, the gap between germline ends came to 17 bases. The CDR3 DNA sequence: TGTGCCAGCAGCTCCATTAAAGGAAGGGTAAATGAAAAACTGTTTTTT. This codes for CASSSIKGRVNEKLFF. The full variable domain, in which reference TRBV11-2 and TRBJ1-4 provide the parts outside the CDR3, is EAGVAQSPRYKIIEKRQSVAFWCNPISGHATLYWYQQILGQGPKLLIQFQNNGVVDDSQLPKDRFSAERLKGVDSTLKIQPAKLEDSAVYLCASSSIKGRVNEKLFFGSGTQLSVL.

The rearrangement joins TRBV5-6 to TRBJ1-1; TRBD1 matches at 7 bases. V was clipped by 5 bases and J by 4 bases; unmatched bases: 5. This CDR3 contains 13 residues. The germline CDR1 and CDR2 sequences are SGHDT and YYEEEE. The CDR3 spells CASRSRTGTEAFF. The CDR3 coding sequence is TGTGCCAGCAGATCCAGGACAGGCACTGAAGCTTTCTTT.

The chain couples TRBV2 to TRBJ2-1; TRBD2 matches 10 bases. The ends lost 1 base at V and 9 bases at J; junction bases unmatched: 3. Per germline, CDR1 SNHLY and CDR2 FYNNEI. This CDR3 is built from 14 residues. The CDR3 bases are TGTGCCAGCAGTGAAGTTAGCGGGAGGAGTGAGCAGTTCTTC. This encodes CASSEVSGRSEQFF.

There are many counts of this clonotype. The rearrangement links TRBV20-1 to TRBJ2-1; D unresolved. V lost 5 bases, J lost 11 bases, and 10 bases lay in between. This CDR3 is 10 amino acids long. From germline, CDR1 is DFQATT and CDR2 SNEGSKA (reference sequence). Here the CDR3 reads CSALLLQQFF. The DNA of the CDR3 is TGCAGTGCTCTCCTTCTGCAGCAGTTCTTC.

The chain combines TRBV19 with TRBJ2-2; 8 bases map to TRBD1. The germline gives CDR1 LNHDA, CDR2 SQIVND (reference sequence). V lost 5 bases, J lost 3 bases, and 5 bases stayed unmatched. The CDR3 has 15 residues. Here the CDR3 reads CASSEGQVYTGELFF. CDR3 nucleotide sequence: TGTGCCAGTAGTGAGGGACAGGTTTACACCGGGGAGCTGTTTTTT.

The rearrangement links TRBV4-3 to TRBJ1-1; D might be TRBD1 (5 bases). The CDR3 runs 16 residues. Germline V gene lookup returns CDR1 LGHNA and CDR2 YSLEER. V dropped 2 bases and J dropped 6 bases, with 19 bases sitting between them. The CDR3 reads CASSQIPAGGKAEAFF. In nucleotides, the CDR3 is TGCGCCAGCAGCCAAATCCCTGCTGGGGGGAAGGCTGAAGCTTTCTTT.

CDR3 region: CAWSDPNQPQHF. As DNA, the CDR3 is TGTGCCTGGAGTGATCCCAATCAGCCCCAGCATTTT. The rearrangement joins TRBV30 to TRBJ1-5; no definite D call. This CDR3 comprises 12 residues. The germline CDR1 and CDR2 sequences are GTSNPN and SVGIG (reference sequence). Trimming stripped 1 base from V and 3 bases from J, with 4 bases between.

This clonotype was seen many times. The chain carries TRBV11-2 and TRBJ2-1; maybe TRBD2 (5 bases). From germline, CDR1 is SGHAT and CDR2 FQNNGV. The ends were cut back, 0 bases at V and 3 bases at J, with 6 bases in the middle. The CDR3 extends over 14 amino acids. The CDR3 DNA sequence: TGTGCCAGCAGCTTAGAAAGCGGCTACAATGAGCAGTTCTTC. Translation gives CASSLESGYNEQFF. Looking up the rest from reference TRBV11-2 and TRBJ2-1 gives the full variable domain: EAGVAQSPRYKIIEKRQSVAFWCNPISGHATLYWYQQILGQGPKLLIQFQNNGVVDDSQLPKDRFSAERLKGVDSTLKIQPAKLEDSAVYLCASSLESGYNEQFFGPGTRLTVL.

The table lists this clonotype with many counts. The chain employs TRBV2 and TRBJ1-6, with 9 bases identical to TRBD1. V dropped 3 bases and J dropped 9; count of bases not matched to a gene: 6. The CDR3 sequence is 15 residues long. The germline V gene encodes CDR1 SNHLY and CDR2 FYNNEI. The CDR3 DNA sequence: TGTGCCAGCAGTGACGTTGGACAGGGGTCTTCACCCCTCCACTTT. Amino acids: CASSDVGQGSSPLHF.

This clonotype came up many times. The chain combines TRBV6-5 with TRBJ1-2; D gene unclear. CDR1 is MNHEY and CDR2 is SVGAGI in the germline V gene. Trimming left V 4 bases short and J 4 bases short, with 13 bases between. CDR3 length: 14 amino acids. For the CDR3, the DNA is TGTGCCAGCAGTTCGGATCCAGAGATCTATGGCTACACCTTC. Amino acids: CASSSDPEIYGYTF.

V gene TRBV28 combines with J gene TRBJ2-5; 13 positions agree with TRBD2. After removal of 2 bases from V and 5 bases from J, the junction contained 8 bases not matched to a gene. Looked up from germline, CDR1 is MDHEN and CDR2 is SYDVKM. CDR3 length: 17 residues. CDR3 protein: CASSLGLAGVRGETQYF. DNA for the CDR3: TGTGCCAGCAGTTTAGGACTAGCGGGAGTACGGGGGGAGACCCAGTACTTC.

The rearrangement joins TRBV24-1 to TRBJ2-7; TRBD1 matches 9 bases. The germline V gene encodes CDR1 KGHDR and CDR2 SFDVKD. CDR3 size: 13 residues. The V and J ends lost 10 bases and 1 base, in that order; junction bases with no gene match: 4. This CDR3 is CATGTGPSYEQYF. In DNA form, the CDR3 reads TGTGCCACGGGGACAGGGCCATCCTACGAGCAGTACTTC.